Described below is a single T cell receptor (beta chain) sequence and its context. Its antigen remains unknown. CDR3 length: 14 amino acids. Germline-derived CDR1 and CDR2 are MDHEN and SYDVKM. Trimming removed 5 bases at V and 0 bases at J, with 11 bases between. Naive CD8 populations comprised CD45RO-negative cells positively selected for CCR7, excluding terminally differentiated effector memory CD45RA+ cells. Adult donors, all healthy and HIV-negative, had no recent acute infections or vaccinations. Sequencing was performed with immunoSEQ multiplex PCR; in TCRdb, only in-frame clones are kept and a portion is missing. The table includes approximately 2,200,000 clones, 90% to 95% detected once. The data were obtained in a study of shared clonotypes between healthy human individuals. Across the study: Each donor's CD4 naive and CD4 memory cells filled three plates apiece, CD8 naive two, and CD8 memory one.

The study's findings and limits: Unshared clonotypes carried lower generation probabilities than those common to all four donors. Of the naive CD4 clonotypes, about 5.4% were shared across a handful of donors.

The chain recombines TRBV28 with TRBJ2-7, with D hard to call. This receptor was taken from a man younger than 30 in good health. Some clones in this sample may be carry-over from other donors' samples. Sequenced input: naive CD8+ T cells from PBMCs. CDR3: CASSALDLSYEQYF. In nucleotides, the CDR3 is TGTGCCAGCAGTGCTCTCGATCTCTCCTACGAGCAGTACTTC.